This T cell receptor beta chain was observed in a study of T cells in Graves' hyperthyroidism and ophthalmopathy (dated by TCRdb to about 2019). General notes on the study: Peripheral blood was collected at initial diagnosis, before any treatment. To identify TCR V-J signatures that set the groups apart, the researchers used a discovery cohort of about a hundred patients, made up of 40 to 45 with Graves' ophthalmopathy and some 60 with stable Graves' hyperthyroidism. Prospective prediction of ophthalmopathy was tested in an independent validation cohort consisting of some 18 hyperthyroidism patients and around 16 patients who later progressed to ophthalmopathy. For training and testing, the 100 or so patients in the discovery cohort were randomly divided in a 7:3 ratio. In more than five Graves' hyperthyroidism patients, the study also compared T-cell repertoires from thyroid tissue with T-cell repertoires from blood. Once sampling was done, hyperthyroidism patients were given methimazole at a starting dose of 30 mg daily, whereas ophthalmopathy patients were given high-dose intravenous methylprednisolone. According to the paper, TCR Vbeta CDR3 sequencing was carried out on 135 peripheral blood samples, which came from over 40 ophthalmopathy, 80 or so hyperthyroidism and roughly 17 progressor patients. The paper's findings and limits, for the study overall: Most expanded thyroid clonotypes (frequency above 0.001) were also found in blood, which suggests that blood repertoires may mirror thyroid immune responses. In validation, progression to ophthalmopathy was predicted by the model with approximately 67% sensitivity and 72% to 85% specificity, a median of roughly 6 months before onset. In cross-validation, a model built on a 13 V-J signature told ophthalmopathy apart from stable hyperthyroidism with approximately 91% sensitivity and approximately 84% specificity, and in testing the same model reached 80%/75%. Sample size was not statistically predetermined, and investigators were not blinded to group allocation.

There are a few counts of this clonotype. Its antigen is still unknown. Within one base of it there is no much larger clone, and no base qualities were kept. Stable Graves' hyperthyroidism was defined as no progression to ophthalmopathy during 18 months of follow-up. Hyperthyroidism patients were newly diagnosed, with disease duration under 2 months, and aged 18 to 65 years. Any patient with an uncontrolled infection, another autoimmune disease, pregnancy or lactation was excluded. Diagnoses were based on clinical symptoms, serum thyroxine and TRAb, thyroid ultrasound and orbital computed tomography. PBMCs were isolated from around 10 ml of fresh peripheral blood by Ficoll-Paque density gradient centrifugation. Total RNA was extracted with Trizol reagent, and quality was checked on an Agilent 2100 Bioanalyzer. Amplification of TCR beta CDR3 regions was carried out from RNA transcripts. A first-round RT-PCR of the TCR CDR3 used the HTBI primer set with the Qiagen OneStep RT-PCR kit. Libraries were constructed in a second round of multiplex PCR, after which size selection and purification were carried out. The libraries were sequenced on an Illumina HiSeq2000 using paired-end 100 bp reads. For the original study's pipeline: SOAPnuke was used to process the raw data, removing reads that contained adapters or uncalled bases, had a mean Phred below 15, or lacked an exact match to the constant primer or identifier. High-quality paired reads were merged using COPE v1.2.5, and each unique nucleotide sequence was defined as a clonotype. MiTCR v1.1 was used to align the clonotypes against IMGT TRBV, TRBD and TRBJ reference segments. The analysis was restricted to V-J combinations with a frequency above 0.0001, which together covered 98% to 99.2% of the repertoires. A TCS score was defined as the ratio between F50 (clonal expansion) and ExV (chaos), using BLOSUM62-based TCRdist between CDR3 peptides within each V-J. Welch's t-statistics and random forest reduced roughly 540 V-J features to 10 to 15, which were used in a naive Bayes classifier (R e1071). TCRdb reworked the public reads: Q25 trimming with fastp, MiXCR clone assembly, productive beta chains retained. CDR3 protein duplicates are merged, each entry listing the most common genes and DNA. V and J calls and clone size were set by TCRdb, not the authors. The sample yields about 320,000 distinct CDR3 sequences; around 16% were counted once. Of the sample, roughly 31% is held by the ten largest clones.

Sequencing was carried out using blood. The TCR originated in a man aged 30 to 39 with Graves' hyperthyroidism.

The sequenced DNA: TGTGCCAGCGGCCCCTGGGAGGCTGAAGCTTTCTTT. Translated, it gives CASGPWEAEAFF. The rearrangement combines TRBV6-1 with TRBJ1-1; no D gene is confidently identified. There are 12 amino acids in the CDR3, from cysteine to phenylalanine inclusive. Kept here is only the CDR3 DNA, which spans 36 bases and is read in frame from base 1. CDR1 is given as MNHNS and CDR2 as SASEGT, both from the germline V gene. V was cut back by 8 bases and J by 6 bases, leaving a gap of 13 bases between them.